The clone carrying this T cell receptor beta chain came up a few times. The antigen remains undetermined. This sample was taken from a study of cytomegalovirus exposure and HLA in healthy donors. General study findings and limits: Later analysis associated a missense DCLRE1C variant with TCR beta V- and J-gene trimming. From TCR beta sequences, most subjects' HLA-A and HLA-B alleles were reportedly predicted accurately. For most TCR beta V segments, an earlier analysis put the productive rate at about 87% or about 30% of the time.

This CDR3 comprises 15 residues. Germline V gene lookup returns CDR1 SGHNT and CDR2 YENEEA. V gave up 6 bases and J gave up 3 bases; unmatched junction bases: 6. The PCR contained 60 Vbeta and 13 Jbeta primers. TCRdb's table, derived via immunoSEQ multiplex PCR, lists solely in-frame clones and lacks some. The sample consists of around 65,000 clones, over 75% of them appearing once. Sequencing input: PBMCs. The origin of this receptor is a female donor in good health and CMV-seronegative. The chain couples TRBV11-3 to TRBJ2-2, with 8 bases fitting TRBD2. The CDR3 DNA is TGTGCCAGCAGTCCGGGACTAGAGGACACCGGGGAGCTGTTTTTT. This codes for CASSPGLEDTGELFF.